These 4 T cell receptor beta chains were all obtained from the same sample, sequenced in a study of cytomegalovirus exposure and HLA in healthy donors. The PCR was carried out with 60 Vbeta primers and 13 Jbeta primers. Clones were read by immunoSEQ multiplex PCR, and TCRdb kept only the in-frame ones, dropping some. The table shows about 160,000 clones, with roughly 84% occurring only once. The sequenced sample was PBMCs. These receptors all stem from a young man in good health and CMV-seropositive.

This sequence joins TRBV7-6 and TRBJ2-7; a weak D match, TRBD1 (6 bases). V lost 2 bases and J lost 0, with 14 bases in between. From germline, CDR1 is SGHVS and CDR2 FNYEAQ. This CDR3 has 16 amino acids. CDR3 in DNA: TGTGCCAGCAGCTTACCACCAGGGACAATCTCCTACGAGCAGTACTTC. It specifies CASSLPPGTISYEQYF.

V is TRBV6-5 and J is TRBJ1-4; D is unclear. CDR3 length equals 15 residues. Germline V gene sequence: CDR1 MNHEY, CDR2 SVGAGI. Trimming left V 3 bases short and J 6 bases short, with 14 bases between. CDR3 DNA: TGTGCCAGCAGTTATAGCGGGCATGAAGATGAAAAACTGTTTTTT. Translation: CASSYSGHEDEKLFF.

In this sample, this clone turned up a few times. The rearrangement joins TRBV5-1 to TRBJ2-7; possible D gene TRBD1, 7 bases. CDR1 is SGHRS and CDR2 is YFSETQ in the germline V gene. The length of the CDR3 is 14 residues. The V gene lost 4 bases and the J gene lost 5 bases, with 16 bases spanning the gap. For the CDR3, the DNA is TGCGCCAGCAGCCCGGGGGACAGTTTCCACGAGCAGTACTTC. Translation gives CASSPGDSFHEQYF.

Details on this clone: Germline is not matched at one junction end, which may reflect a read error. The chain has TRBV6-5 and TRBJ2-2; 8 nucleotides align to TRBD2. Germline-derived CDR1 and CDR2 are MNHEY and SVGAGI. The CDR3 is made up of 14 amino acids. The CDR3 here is CASSCSGEGGGAVF. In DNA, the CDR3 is TGTGCCAGCAGCTGTAGCGGGGAAGGGGGGGGAGCTGTTTTT.